This is a list of T cell receptor beta chains from one sample in a study of T cells after yellow fever vaccination. Each CDR3 protein gets one entry after TCRdb re-called the 5' RACE reads with MiXCR. Found here are around 320,000 distinct CDR3 sequences, 4% to 5.5% of them singletons; the top ten hold roughly a fifth. The input for sequencing was PBMCs, taken 15 days after the yellow fever booster vaccination. These receptor sequences come from a man between 18 and 35 years old who received the YFV17D yellow fever vaccine. CDR3s include the opening cysteine and the closing phenylalanine or tryptophan. Fields, in order: V gene, CDR3 protein.

TRBV7-2 | CASSLPGPGGTDTQYF
TRBV11-2 | CASSLGGGQEAGELFF
TRBV5-1 | CASSSPAGHLNTEAFF
TRBV29-1 | CSVTTANNEKLFF
TRBV4-1 | CASSQGLTENTEAFF
TRBV6-2/TRBV6-3 | CASRPRGGTEAFF
TRBV7-2 | CASSPTGANQPQHF
TRBV7-8 | CASSLGSAGRETQYF
TRBV4-1 | CASSQDVLGDTGELFF
TRBV29-1 | CSVAQGSTMNTEAFF
TRBV29-1 | CSAKSEGNGGYTF
TRBV5-1 | CASSASGQGGGELFF
TRBV20-1 | CSARDLGGTLYGYTF
TRBV20-1 | CSARVIGNEQFF
TRBV4-1 | CASSHRDPVVNEQFF
TRBV3-1 | CASSHGRRPGRDTQYF
TRBV19 | CASSILENTGELFF
TRBV14 | CASSQEGHSADYGYTF
TRBV23-1 | CASSHPGLGHTF
TRBV6-2/TRBV6-3 | CASSYSDSWEAFF
TRBV7-2 | CASSPGTAKNIQYF
TRBV20-1 | CSAQTMSYNEQFF
TRBV7-9 | CASSLSFLYEQYF
TRBV11-2 | CASSLAHIYGYTF
TRBV11-1 | CASSLDRWQNYEQYF
TRBV7-9 | CASSDGLAAAYTQYF
TRBV2 | CASSEGGTGTQYF
TRBV20-1 | CSARPRDRAQETQYF